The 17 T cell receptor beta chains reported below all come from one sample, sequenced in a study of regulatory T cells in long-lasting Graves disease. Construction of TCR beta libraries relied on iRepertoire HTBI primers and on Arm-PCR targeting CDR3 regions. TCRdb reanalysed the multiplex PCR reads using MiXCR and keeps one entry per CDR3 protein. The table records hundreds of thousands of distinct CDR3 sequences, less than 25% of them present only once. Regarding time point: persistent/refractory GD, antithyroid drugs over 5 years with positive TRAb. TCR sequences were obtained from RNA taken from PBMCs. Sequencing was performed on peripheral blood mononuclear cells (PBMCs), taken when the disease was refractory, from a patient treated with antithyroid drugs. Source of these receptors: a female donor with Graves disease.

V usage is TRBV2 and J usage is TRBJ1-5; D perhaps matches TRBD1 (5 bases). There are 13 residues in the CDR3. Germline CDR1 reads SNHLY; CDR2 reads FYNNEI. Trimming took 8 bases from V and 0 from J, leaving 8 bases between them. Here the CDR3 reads CASGDDSNQPQHF. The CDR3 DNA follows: TGTGCCAGCGGGGACGATAGCAATCAGCCCCAGCATTTT.

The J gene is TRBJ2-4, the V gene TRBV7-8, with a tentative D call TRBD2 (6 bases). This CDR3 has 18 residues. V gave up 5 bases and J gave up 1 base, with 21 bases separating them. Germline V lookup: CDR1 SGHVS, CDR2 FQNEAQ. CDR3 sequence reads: CASSPDYPVLGAKNIQYF. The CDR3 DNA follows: TGTGCCAGCAGCCCGGACTATCCCGTCTTGGGGGCCAAAAACATTCAGTACTTC.

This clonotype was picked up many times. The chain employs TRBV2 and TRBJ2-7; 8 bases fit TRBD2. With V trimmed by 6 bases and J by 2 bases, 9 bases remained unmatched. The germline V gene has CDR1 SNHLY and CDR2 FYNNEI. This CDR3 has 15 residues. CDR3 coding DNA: TGTGCCAGCAGCCAGCCTAGCGGGCCGGCCTACGAGCAGTACTTC. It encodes CASSQPSGPAYEQYF.

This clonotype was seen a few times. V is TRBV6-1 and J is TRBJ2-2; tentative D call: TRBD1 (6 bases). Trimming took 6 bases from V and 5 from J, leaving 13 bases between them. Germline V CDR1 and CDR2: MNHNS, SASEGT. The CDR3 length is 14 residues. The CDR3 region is CASRFFTGTGELFF. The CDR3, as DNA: TGTGCCAGCAGGTTTTTTACAGGGACCGGGGAGCTGTTTTTT.

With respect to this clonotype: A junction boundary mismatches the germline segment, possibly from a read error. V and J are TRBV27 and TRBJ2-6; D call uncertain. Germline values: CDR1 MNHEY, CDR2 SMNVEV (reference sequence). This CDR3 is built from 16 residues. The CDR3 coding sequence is TGTGCCAGCAGTTTTTTACTCTCCTCTCGGGCCAACGTCCTGACTTTC. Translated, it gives CASSFLLSSRANVLTF.

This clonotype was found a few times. As DNA, the CDR3 is TGTGCCAGCAGTTTATTGGGAGTAGCCAAAAACATTCAGTACTTC. It yields the protein CASSLLGVAKNIQYF. This chain connects TRBV27 to TRBJ2-4; D is perhaps TRBD2 (5 bases). Germline CDR1 reads MNHEY; CDR2 reads SMNVEV (reference sequence). The CDR3 extends over 15 amino acids. Deletions cut 1 base from V and 0 bases from J, with 7 bases between.

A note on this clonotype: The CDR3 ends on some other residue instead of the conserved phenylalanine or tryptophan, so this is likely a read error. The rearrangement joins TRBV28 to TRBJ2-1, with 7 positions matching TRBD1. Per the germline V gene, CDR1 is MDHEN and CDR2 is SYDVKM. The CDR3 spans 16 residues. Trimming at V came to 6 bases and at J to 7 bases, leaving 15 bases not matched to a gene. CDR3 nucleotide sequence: TGTGCCAGCAGCCGCGTAAACCGGGACAGAGGAAATGAGCAGTTCTCC. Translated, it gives CASSRVNRDRGNEQFS.

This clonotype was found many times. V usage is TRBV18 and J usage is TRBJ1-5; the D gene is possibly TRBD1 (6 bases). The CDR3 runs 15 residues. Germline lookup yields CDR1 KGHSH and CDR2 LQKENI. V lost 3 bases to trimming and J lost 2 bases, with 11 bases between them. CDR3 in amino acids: CASSPGHTGNQPQHF. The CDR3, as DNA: TGTGCCAGCTCACCGGGACACACGGGCAATCAGCCCCAGCATTTT.

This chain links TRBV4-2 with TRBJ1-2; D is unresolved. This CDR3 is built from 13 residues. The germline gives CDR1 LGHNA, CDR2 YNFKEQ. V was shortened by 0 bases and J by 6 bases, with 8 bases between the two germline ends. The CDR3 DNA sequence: TGTGCCAGCAGCCAAGATCTTGTAGATGGCTACACCTTC. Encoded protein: CASSQDLVDGYTF.

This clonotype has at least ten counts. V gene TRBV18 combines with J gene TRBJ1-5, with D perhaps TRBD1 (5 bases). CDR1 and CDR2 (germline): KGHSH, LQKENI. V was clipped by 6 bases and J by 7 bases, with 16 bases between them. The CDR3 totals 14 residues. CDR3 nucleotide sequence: TGTGCCAGCTCTCGCAGGGAGGCGGAGCAGCCCCAGCATTTT. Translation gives CASSRREAEQPQHF.

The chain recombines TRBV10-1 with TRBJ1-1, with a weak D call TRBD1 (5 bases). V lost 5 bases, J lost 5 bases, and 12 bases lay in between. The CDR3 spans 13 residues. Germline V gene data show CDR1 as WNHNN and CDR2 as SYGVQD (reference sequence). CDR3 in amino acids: CASSSRGPTEAFF. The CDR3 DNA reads TGCGCCAGCAGTTCAAGGGGACCGACTGAAGCTTTCTTT.

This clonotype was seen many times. The CDR3 reads CASSLYHDGSFYGYTF. In nucleotides, the CDR3 is TGTGCCAGCAGCTTATATCACGACGGGTCATTTTATGGCTACACCTTC. The gene calls are TRBV7-8 and TRBJ1-2; D gene ambiguous. The CDR3 contains 16 residues. Germline CDR1 SGHVS, CDR2 FQNEAQ. Trimming left V 2 bases short and J 5 bases short, with 18 bases between.

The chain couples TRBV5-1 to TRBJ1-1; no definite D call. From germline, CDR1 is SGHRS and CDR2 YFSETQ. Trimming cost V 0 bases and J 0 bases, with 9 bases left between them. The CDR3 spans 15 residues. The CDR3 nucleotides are TGCGCCAGCAGCTTGGATTTACGGATGAACACTGAAGCTTTCTTT. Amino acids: CASSLDLRMNTEAFF.

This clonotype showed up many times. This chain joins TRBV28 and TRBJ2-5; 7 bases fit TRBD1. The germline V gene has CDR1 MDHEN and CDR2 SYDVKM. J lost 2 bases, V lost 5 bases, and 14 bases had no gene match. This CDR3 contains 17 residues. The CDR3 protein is CASSTYRDSRMQETQYF. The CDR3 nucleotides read TGTGCCAGCAGTACATACAGGGACAGCCGAATGCAAGAGACCCAGTACTTC. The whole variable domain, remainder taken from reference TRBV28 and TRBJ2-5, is DVKVTQSSRYLVKRTGEKVFLECVQDMDHENMFWYRQDPGLGLRLIYFSYDVKMKEKGDIPEGYSVSREKKERFSLILESASTNQTSMYLCASSTYRDSRMQETQYFGPGTRLLVL.

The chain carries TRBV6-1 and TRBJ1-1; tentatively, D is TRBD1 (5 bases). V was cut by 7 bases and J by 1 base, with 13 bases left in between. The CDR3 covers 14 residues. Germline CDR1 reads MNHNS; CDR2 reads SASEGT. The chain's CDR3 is CASKKRGTNTEAFF. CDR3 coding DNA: TGTGCCAGCAAAAAAAGGGGCACGAACACTGAAGCTTTCTTT.

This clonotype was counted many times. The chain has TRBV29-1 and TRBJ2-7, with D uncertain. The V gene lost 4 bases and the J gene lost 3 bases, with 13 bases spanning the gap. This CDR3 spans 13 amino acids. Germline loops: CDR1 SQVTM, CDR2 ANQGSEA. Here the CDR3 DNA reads TGCAGCGTTGTAGGTGACATAGGCTACGAGCAGTACTTC. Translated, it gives CSVVGDIGYEQYF.

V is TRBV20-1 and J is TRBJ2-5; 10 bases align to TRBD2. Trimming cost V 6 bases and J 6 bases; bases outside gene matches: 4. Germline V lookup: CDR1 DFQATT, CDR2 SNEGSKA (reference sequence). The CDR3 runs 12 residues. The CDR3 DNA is TGCAGTGCCCCTAGCGGGAGCAAGACCCAGTACTTC. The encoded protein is CSAPSGSKTQYF.